One sample yielded the 8 T cell receptor beta chains listed below, sequenced in a study of shared clonotypes between healthy human individuals. Generated by immunoSEQ multiplex PCR, the TCRdb table keeps only in-frame clones and is missing some. The sample has a few million clones, 85% to 95% seen once. The sequenced sample was naive CD4+ T cells from PBMCs. Subset reported: CD45RA+ positively selected. These receptors were collected from a man between 18 and 29 years old in good health. Some clones in this sample may be carry-over from other donors' samples.

For this clone: Other DNA variants within this sample encode the same CDR3. This CDR3 reads CASSIRGTEAFF. In DNA, the CDR3 is TGTGCCAGTAGTATCCGAGGAACTGAAGCTTTCTTT. The rearrangement joins TRBV19 to TRBJ1-1, with D unresolved. The CDR3 consists of 12 residues. V shed 3 bases and J shed 5 bases, with 7 bases lying between them. From germline, CDR1 is LNHDA and CDR2 SQIVND (reference sequence).

The chain has TRBV2 and TRBJ2-2; TRBD2 agrees at 13 bases. Germline CDR1 reads SNHLY; CDR2 reads FYNNEI. This CDR3 has 17 amino acids. J was trimmed by 9 bases and V by 4 bases; bases with no gene match: 11. In nucleotides, the CDR3 is TGTGCCAGCAGTGTTCATCGGACTAGCGGGAGTCAAAGGGAGCTGTTTTTT. Amino acid sequence: CASSVHRTSGSQRELFF.

J is TRBJ2-4 and V is TRBV7-3; D is unresolved. The V gene lost 5 bases and the J gene lost 8 bases, with 22 bases spanning the gap. CDR1 and CDR2 from the germline V gene are SGHTA and FQGTGA. The CDR3 spans 16 residues. CDR3 loop: CASSPGPMSSEDIQYF. The CDR3 coding sequence is TGTGCCAGCAGCCCGGGCCCCATGTCCTCTGAGGACATTCAGTACTTC. Full variable domain (missing parts from reference TRBV7-3 and TRBJ2-4): GAGVSQTPSNKVTEKGKYVELRCDPISGHTALYWYRQSLGQGPEFLIYFQGTGAADDSGLPNDRFFAVRPEGSVSTLKIQRTERGDSAVYLCASSPGPMSSEDIQYFGAGTRLSVL.

The chain recombines TRBV5-4 with TRBJ2-3, with 8 bases matching TRBD2. The germline V gene encodes CDR1 SGHNT and CDR2 YYREEE (reference sequence). The V gene end was trimmed by 0 bases and the J gene end by 0 bases; junction bases not matched to a gene: 3. The CDR3 is 16 residues long. The CDR3 bases are TGTGCCAGCAGCTTGGCCAAGCGGGGGAGCACAGATACGCAGTATTTT. Translated, it gives CASSLAKRGSTDTQYF.

V and J are TRBV10-3 and TRBJ2-1; 11 bases are a match to TRBD2. Germline-derived CDR1 and CDR2 are ENHRY and SYGVKD. Trimming took 9 bases from V and 5 from J; bases not matched to a gene: 18. This CDR3 is built from 18 residues. The CDR3 spells CAISGTSGAGRFDNEQFF. CDR3 DNA sequence: TGTGCCATTTCGGGGACTAGCGGAGCAGGACGATTCGACAATGAGCAGTTCTTC.

About this clone: This same CDR3 is encoded by further DNA sequences in the sample. This chain links TRBV6-6 with TRBJ2-1; D is unresolved. There are 11 residues in the CDR3. Per germline, CDR1 MNHNY and CDR2 SVGAGI (reference sequence). Trimming shortened V by 0 bases and J by 10 bases, and 4 bases separated the two germline ends. This chain's CDR3 is CASSYSEEQFF. CDR3 coding DNA: TGTGCCAGCAGTTACTCGGAGGAGCAGTTCTTC.

The chain has TRBV19 and TRBJ1-2, with D possibly matching TRBD1 (5 bases). The CDR3 is made up of 15 amino acids. The V gene's germline CDR1 is LNHDA and CDR2 SQIVND (reference sequence). Trimming took 0 bases from V and 4 from J, leaving 12 bases between them. CDR3 region: CASSIDLGVGYGYTF. CDR3 nucleotide sequence: TGTGCCAGTAGTATAGATCTGGGGGTCGGCTATGGCTACACCTTC.

Notes on this clone: Within the sample, other DNA sequences also encode this same CDR3. The chain carries TRBV5-6 and TRBJ2-5; D perhaps matches TRBD2 (7 bases). CDR1 and CDR2 from the germline V gene are SGHDT and YYEEEE. This CDR3 contains 13 residues. Trimming stripped 2 bases from V and 4 bases from J, with 9 bases between. The CDR3: CASSFRGAETQYF. For the CDR3, the DNA is TGTGCCAGCAGCTTCCGGGGGGCAGAGACCCAGTACTTC.